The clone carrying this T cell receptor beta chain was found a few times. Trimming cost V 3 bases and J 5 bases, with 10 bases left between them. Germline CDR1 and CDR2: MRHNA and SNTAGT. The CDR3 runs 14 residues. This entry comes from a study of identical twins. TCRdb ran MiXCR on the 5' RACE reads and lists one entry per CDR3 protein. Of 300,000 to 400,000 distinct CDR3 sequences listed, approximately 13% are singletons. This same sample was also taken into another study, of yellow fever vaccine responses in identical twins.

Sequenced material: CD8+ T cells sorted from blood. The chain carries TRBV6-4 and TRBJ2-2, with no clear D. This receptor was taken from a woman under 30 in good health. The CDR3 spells CASSDPPGTGELFF. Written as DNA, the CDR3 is TGTGCCAGCAGTGATCCCCCCGGGACCGGGGAGCTGTTTTTT.